These 2 T cell receptor beta chains came from one sample sequenced in a study of naive and memory T cell subsets. Study-level findings and limits: A few larger clonotypes appeared in naive repertoires, especially CD8, possibly memory cells re-expressing CD45RA.

Two oligonucleotides, mixed equimolar, formed the beta constant-region primer covering TRBC1 and TRBC2. Nested alpha and beta constant-region primers with the SP2 primer drove four PCR rounds on ligated cDNA. TCRdb redid the calling of the UMI-ligation and nested PCR reads with MiXCR, one entry per CDR3 protein. The sample lists around 140,000 distinct CDR3 sequences, roughly 20% occurring once. These receptors lack a known antigen. The sequenced sample consisted of naive CD4+ T cells from blood. The source of these receptors is a human donor in good health.

As concerns this clonotype: This may be a read error, as it is one base from a much larger clone. The CDR3 spells CSVVSGKGRDLLEQYF. The CDR3 nucleotides are TGCAGCGTGGTTTCTGGAAAAGGACGGGATTTGCTCGAGCAGTACTTC. The V and J genes are TRBV29-1 and TRBJ2-7; tentatively, D is TRBD2 (5 bases). Germline loops: CDR1 SQVTM, CDR2 ANQGSEA. This CDR3 is 16 amino acids long. V was trimmed by 6 bases and J by 6 bases, leaving 27 bases between them.

J is TRBJ2-3 and V is TRBV5-1; D is uncertain. V lost 4 bases to trimming and J lost 4 bases, with 10 bases between them. The germline CDR1 and CDR2 sequences are SGHRS and YFSETQ. This CDR3 spans 13 amino acids. CDR3 sequence reads: CASSPPAPDTQYF. The CDR3 DNA reads TGCGCCAGCAGCCCCCCGGCCCCAGATACGCAGTATTTT.